This TCR beta chain was captured in a study of blood T cell repertoires in COVID-19. Study-level background: Both acute and convalescent COVID-19 samples were obtained from the United States, Italy and Spain.

Patients at the Seattle site were enrolled during active infection and followed longitudinally. Study processing details: Estimation of nucleated cell counts was performed using reference gene primer amplification. TCRdb keeps only in-frame clones here, not all; method: immunoSEQ multiplex PCR. D and trimming were read from the DNA, whereas the V and J calls and clone size are those reported in that table. Here the sample spans 100,000 to 150,000 clones, roughly nine tenths being singletons. This TCR derives from a man aged 45-65 years with COVID-19, enrolled during active disease. Sequencing used peripheral blood.

Written as DNA, the CDR3 is TGTGCCAGCACCCCCCGGTCAGGGGGATCCTACAATGAGCAGTTCTTC. Residues: CASTPRSGGSYNEQFF. The chain carries TRBV7-9 and TRBJ2-1; 7 bases map to TRBD1. This CDR3 region has 16 residues. V dropped 7 bases and J dropped 1; count of bases not matched to a gene: 10. The germline V gene encodes CDR1 SEHNR and CDR2 FQNEAQ (reference sequence).